The rows below give T cell receptor beta chains drawn from one sample of a study of T-cell reconstitution after alpha-beta-depleted transplantation in children. TCRdb processed the PCR reads anew with MiXCR; each CDR3 protein has one entry. This table holds a few hundred thousand distinct CDR3 sequences, approximately 23% found once. The material was PBMCs, mostly from graft donor cells, obtained 180 days after TCRalphabeta/CD19-depleted stem cell transplant. The receptors here all came from a male patient younger than 18 who had a stem cell transplant for acute lymphoblastic leukemia, so the T cells may come from the graft donor. Both conserved end residues are part of each CDR3. D genes are given only for firm matches. Size is stated for part of the rows, as once, few or many counts, or as a class when the clone is expanded.

clone_size,v_call,d_call,j_call,cdr3_nt,cdr3_aa
few,TRBV27,.,TRBJ2-7,TGTGCCAGCAGTTTATCACAACGGGAGTTTTCCGGGGATTACGAGCAGTACTTC,CASSLSQREFSGDYEQYF
.,TRBV29-1,.,TRBJ1-1,TGCAGCGTTTCCACTGAAGCTTTCTTT,CSVSTEAFF
.,TRBV12-3/TRBV12-4,.,TRBJ2-7,TGTGCCAGCAGTTTCGGGACACCCCATGGGGAGCAGTACTTC,CASSFGTPHGEQYF
many,TRBV12-3/TRBV12-4,.,TRBJ2-3,TGTGCCAGCAGCCCCGGGGCCCTCACAGATACGCAGTATTTT,CASSPGALTDTQYF
few,TRBV7-2,.,TRBJ1-5,TGTGCCAGCAGCTTGCGTCGACAGGTCAATCAGCCCCAGCATTTT,CASSLRRQVNQPQHF
.,TRBV2,.,TRBJ2-1,TGTGCCAGCACCAAGAGCGAGGGAGTAAGTAAAATCTTC,CASTKSEGVSKIF
.,TRBV6-1,.,TRBJ2-7,TGTGCCAGCAGTCCGGGACTTCTCTCCTACGAGCAGTACTTC,CASSPGLLSYEQYF
many,TRBV20-1,.,TRBJ2-5,TGCAGTGCTAGATTGCTCCAAGAGACCCAGTACTTC,CSARLLQETQYF
.,TRBV20-1,TRBD1,TRBJ1-5,TGCAACGCAGGGGGAGGGAACCAGCCCCAGCATTTT,CNAGGGNQPQHF
few,TRBV7-8,TRBD2,TRBJ2-3,TGTGCCAGCAGCCCTTTCGGGGGACTAGTCAGCACAGATACGCAGTATTTT,CASSPFGGLVSTDTQYF
few,TRBV7-6,TRBD2,TRBJ2-7,TGTGCCAGCAGCTTAGAGGAGCGGGAGGTGGCGTGGGAGCAGTACTTC,CASSLEEREVAWEQYF
.,TRBV5-1,.,TRBJ2-5,TGCGCCAGCAGCCCCGACGAGGCCCAGTACTTC,CASSPDEAQYF
.,TRBV7-6,.,TRBJ2-3,TGTGCCAGCAGCTTAGCGTCCAGGGGGGCGAATACGCAGTATTTT,CASSLASRGANTQYF
few,TRBV6-1,TRBD1,TRBJ2-7,TGTGCCAGCAGCCCCGTGGGGACAGGCGCCTACGAGCAGTACTTC,CASSPVGTGAYEQYF
.,TRBV3-1,TRBD2,TRBJ2-1,TGTGCCAGCAGCCAAATGGGACTAGCGGGAGTGGGTGAGCAGTTCTTC,CASSQMGLAGVGEQFF
once,TRBV5-5,TRBD2,TRBJ2-7,TGTGCCAGCAGCGGGGGACTAGCGGACTCCTACGAGCAGTACTTC,CASSGGLADSYEQYF
.,TRBV5-1,.,TRBJ2-3,TGCGCCAGCAGCCCGGGACTTTTGCCAATCATGGATACGCAGTATTTT,CASSPGLLPIMDTQYF
many,TRBV5-1,.,TRBJ2-7,TGCGCCAGCAGCTTGGGACACCTAGGGACCTACGAGCAGTACTTC,CASSLGHLGTYEQYF
.,TRBV20-1,.,TRBJ1-1,TGCAGTGCTAGGCCAGCCTTTGAAGCTTTCTTT,CSARPAFEAFF
many,TRBV7-6,TRBD1,TRBJ2-7,TGTGCCAGCAGCTTAGCCAGGGGGCGCCGAGACGAGCAGTACTTC,CASSLARGRRDEQYF
few,TRBV5-1,.,TRBJ2-2,TGCGCCAGCAGCAAGATACCGTTCACCGGGGAGCTGTTTTTT,CASSKIPFTGELFF
few,TRBV20-1,.,TRBJ2-7,TGCAGTGCCGCAGCGTTCGAGCAGTACTTC,CSAAAFEQYF
few,TRBV27,.,TRBJ1-2,TGTGCCAGCAGTTTGGTGGCAGGGGATGGCTACACCTTC,CASSLVAGDGYTF
few,TRBV9,TRBD1,TRBJ2-7,TGTGCCAGCAGCGCCTCCCCGACAGGGGTCGAGCAGTACTTC,CASSASPTGVEQYF
.,TRBV12-3/TRBV12-4,.,TRBJ1-2,TGTGCCAGCAGCCGCGGGACAAGTGACTACACCTTC,CASSRGTSDYTF
few,TRBV29-1,TRBD1,TRBJ2-4,TGCAGCGTTAAGGCCAGGGGGAACATTCAGTACTTC,CSVKARGNIQYF
.,TRBV20-1,TRBD2,TRBJ2-3,TGCAGTGCCTCGAGCGGGAGACCCAGCACAGATACGCAGTATTTT,CSASSGRPSTDTQYF
few,TRBV7-2,TRBD1,TRBJ1-2,TGTGCCAGCTTAGGTTGGACAGGGTTTGGCTACACCTTC,CASLGWTGFGYTF
.,TRBV21-1,.,TRBJ2-1,TGTGCCAGCAGCAAATCATTCAAGGGGGGACTAGCAGAAGACCTTCTACAATATGAGCAGTTCTTC,CASSKSFKGGLAEDLLQYEQFF
.,TRBV5-1,.,TRBJ1-4,TGCGCCAGCAGCTTTTCCTACCGACAGGCGAATAATGAAAAACTGTTTTTT,CASSFSYRQANNEKLFF
.,TRBV7-2,.,TRBJ2-2,TGTGCCAGCACCCAACGAGCAAGGCGCACCGGGGAGCTGTTTTTT,CASTQRARRTGELFF
.,TRBV12-3/TRBV12-4,TRBD1,TRBJ1-5,TGTGCCAGCAGTTTGGGACAGGGGGATCGTAGTCAGCCCCAGCATTTT,CASSLGQGDRSQPQHF
.,TRBV19,TRBD1,TRBJ1-5,TGTGCCAGTAGTTGGACAGGGGAGGATCAGCCCCAGCATTTT,CASSWTGEDQPQHF
once,TRBV12-3/TRBV12-4,.,TRBJ2-2,TGTGCCATCTCTTCGCGGGGCGGGACAGCGCAGACCGGGGAGCTGTTTTTT,CAISSRGGTAQTGELFF
many,TRBV12-3/TRBV12-4,TRBD2,TRBJ2-7,TGTGCCAGCAGTTCGACTACCTCCGTGACTAGCGCGAGAGGATACGAGCAGTACTTC,CASSSTTSVTSARGYEQYF
few,TRBV10-3,TRBD2,TRBJ2-5,TGTGCCATCAGTAAAGTGGGACTAGAGGAGACCCAGTACTTC,CAISKVGLEETQYF
.,TRBV12-3/TRBV12-4,TRBD2,TRBJ2-4,TGTGCCAGCAGTGTAACGGGAGGACCCTATAACATTCAGTACTTC,CASSVTGGPYNIQYF
many,TRBV15,.,TRBJ2-1,TGTGCCACCAGCAGTCCCCCCCTAGGAAACAATGAGCAGTTCTTC,CATSSPPLGNNEQFF
.,TRBV5-1,.,TRBJ2-7,TGCGCCAGCAGCTTGTCGGTGGCGGCAACCTACGAGCAGTACTTC,CASSLSVAATYEQYF
few,TRBV20-1,.,TRBJ2-3,TGCAGTGCTAGGGGCTACCTCGTCGCAGATACGCAGTATTTT,CSARGYLVADTQYF
.,TRBV2,TRBD2,TRBJ2-4,TGTGCCAGCAGTAAGGGACTAGCGGGAGGGGAAAACATTCAGTACTTC,CASSKGLAGGENIQYF
few,TRBV7-9,.,TRBJ2-7,TGTGCCAGCAGCCCTTGGAGGGCCTACGAGCAGTACTTC,CASSPWRAYEQYF
many,TRBV12-3/TRBV12-4,.,TRBJ2-1,TGTGCCAGCAGCCCCGGGTTCGGAAGGAGCTCCTACAATGAGCAGTTCTTC,CASSPGFGRSSYNEQFF
.,TRBV20-1,TRBD2,TRBJ2-7,TGCAGTGCTAGAGATCTCCCCATGGGGCTTATTGCGGCTAGCGGGAGATGGGAGCAGTACTTC,CSARDLPMGLIAASGRWEQYF
.,TRBV12-3/TRBV12-4,.,TRBJ2-7,TGTGCCATCAGTTCCACGACAAGCTCGATGTCCGGCTCCTACGAGCAGTACTTC,CAISSTTSSMSGSYEQYF
.,TRBV6-5,TRBD2,TRBJ2-1,TGTGCCAGCATCAGACTAGCGGGAGGTCATTCGGACAATGAGCAGTTCTTC,CASIRLAGGHSDNEQFF
.,TRBV29-1,.,TRBJ2-4,TGCAGCGTTGTCGGGCGGGACATTCAGTACTTC,CSVVGRDIQYF
few,TRBV15,.,TRBJ2-1,TGTGCCACCAGCAGAGTTGGCACAGCCTCCTACAATGAGCAGTTCTTC,CATSRVGTASYNEQFF
few,TRBV7-3,.,TRBJ2-6,TGTGCCAGCAGCTTAATGGGCTCAGCTCACTCTGGGGCCAACGTCCTGACTTTC,CASSLMGSAHSGANVLTF
.,TRBV12-3/TRBV12-4,.,TRBJ2-3,TGTGCCAGCGTACTTACAGATACGCAGTATTTT,CASVLTDTQYF
.,TRBV12-3/TRBV12-4,.,TRBJ2-2,TGTGCCAGCAGTCCTTATTCTCGGGTGGGGGTAGAGACAGGGGAGCTGTTTTTT,CASSPYSRVGVETGELFF
.,TRBV29-1,.,TRBJ2-1,TGCAGCGCGGCGCCCTACAATGAGCAGTTCTTC,CSAAPYNEQFF